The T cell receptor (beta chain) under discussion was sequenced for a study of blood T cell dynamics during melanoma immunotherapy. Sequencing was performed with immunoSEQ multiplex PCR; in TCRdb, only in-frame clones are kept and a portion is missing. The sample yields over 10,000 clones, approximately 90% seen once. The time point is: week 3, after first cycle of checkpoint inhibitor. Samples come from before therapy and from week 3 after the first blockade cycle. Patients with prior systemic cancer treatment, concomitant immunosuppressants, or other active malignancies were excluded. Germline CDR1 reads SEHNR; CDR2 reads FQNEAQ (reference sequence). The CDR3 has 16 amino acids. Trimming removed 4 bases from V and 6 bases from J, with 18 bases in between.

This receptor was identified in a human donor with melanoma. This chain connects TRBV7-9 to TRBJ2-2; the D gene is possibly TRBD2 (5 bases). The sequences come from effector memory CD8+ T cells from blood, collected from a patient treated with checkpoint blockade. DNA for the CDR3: TGTGCCAGCAGCTCTAAAAGCGGAGGTTATCCCGGGGAGCTGTTTTTT. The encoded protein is CASSSKSGGYPGELFF. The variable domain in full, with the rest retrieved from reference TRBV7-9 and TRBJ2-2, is DTGVSQNPRHKITKRGQNVTFRCDPISEHNRLYWYRQTLGQGPEFLTYFQNEAQLEKSRLLSDRFSAERPKGSFSTLEIQRTEQGDSAMYLCASSSKSGGYPGELFFGEGSRLTVL.